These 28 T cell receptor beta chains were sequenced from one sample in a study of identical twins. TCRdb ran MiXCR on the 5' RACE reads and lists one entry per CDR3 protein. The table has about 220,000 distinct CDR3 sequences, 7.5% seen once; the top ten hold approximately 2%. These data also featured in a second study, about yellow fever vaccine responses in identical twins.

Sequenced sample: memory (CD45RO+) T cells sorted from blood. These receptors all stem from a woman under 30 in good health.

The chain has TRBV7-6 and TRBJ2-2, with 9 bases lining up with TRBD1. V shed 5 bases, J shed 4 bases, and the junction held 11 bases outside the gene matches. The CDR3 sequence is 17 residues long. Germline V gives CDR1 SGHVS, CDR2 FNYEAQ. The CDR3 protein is CASSARYRGQGTGELFF. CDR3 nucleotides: TGTGCCAGCAGCGCCCGTTACAGGGGGCAGGGCACCGGGGAGCTGTTTTTT.

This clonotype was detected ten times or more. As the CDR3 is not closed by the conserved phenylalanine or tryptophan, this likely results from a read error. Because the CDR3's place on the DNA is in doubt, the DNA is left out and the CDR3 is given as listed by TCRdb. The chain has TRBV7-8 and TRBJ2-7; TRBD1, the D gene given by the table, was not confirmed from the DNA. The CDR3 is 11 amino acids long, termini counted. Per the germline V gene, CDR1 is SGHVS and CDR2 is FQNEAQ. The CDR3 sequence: CASSIRDRVNS.

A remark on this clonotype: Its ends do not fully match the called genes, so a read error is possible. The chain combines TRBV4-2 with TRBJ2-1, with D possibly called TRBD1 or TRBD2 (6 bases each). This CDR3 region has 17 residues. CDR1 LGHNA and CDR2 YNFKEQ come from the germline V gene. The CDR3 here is CASGQGGSGSWSNEQFF. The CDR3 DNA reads TGTGCCAGCGGCCAAGGGGGGAGCGGGTCCTGGAGCAATGAGCAGTTCTTC.

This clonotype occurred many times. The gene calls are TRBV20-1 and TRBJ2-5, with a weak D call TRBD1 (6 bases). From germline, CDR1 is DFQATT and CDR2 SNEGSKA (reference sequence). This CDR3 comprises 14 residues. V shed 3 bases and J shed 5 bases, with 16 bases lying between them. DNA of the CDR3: TGCAGTGCTAGTTTGGCAGGGGTGATTGAGACCCAGTACTTC. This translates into CSASLAGVIETQYF.

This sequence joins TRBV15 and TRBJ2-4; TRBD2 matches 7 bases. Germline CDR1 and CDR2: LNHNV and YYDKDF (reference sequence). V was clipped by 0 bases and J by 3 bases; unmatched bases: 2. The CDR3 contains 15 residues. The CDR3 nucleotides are TGTGCCACCAGCAGAGACAGGGAGGGCAAAAACATTCAGTACTTC. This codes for CATSRDREGKNIQYF.

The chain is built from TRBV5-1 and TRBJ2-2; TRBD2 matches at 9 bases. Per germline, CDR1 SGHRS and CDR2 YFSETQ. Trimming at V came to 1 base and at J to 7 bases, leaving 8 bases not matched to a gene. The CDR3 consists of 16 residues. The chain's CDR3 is CASSLRLAGIGGELFF. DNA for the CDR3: TGCGCCAGCAGCTTGCGTCTAGCGGGAATCGGCGGGGAGCTGTTTTTT.

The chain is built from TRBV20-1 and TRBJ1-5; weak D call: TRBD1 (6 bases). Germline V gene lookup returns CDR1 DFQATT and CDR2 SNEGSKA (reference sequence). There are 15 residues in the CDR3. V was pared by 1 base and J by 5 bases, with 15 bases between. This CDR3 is CSARGVITGYQPQHF. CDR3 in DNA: TGCAGTGCTAGAGGCGTAATTACAGGGTATCAGCCCCAGCATTTT.

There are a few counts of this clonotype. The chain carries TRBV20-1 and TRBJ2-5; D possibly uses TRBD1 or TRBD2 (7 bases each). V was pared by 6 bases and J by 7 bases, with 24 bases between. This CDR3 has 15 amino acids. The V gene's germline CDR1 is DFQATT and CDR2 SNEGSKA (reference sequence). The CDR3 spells CSAPRGAHRGWTQYF. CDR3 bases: TGCAGTGCCCCCCGGGGGGCCCACAGGGGCTGGACCCAGTACTTC.

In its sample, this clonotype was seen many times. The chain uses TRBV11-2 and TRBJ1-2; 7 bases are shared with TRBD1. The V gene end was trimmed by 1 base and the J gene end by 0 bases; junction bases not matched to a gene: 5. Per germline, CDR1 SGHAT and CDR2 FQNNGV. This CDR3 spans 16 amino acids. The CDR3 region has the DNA TGTGCCAGCAGCTTAGGACCCGGGACAGCTAACTATGGCTACACCTTC. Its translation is CASSLGPGTANYGYTF.

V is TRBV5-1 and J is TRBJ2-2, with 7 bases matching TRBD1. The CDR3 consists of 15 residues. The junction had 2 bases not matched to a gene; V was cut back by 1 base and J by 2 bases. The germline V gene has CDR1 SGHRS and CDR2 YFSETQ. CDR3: CASSLLGGNTGELFF. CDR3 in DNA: TGCGCCAGCAGCTTGTTAGGGGGCAACACCGGGGAGCTGTTTTTT.

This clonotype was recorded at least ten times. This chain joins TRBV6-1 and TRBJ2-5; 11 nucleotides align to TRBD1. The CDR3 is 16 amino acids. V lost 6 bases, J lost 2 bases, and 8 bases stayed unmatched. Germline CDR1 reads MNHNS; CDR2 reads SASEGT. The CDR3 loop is CASSHRDRGVQETQYF. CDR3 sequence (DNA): TGTGCCAGCAGCCACCGGGACAGGGGGGTTCAAGAGACCCAGTACTTC.

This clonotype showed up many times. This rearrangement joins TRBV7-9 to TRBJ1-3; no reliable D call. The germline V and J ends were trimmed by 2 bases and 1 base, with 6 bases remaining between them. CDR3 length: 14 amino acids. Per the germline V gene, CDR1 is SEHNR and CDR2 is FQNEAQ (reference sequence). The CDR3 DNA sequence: TGTGCCAGCAGCTTAACAAGGTCTGGAAACACCATATATTTT. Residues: CASSLTRSGNTIYF.

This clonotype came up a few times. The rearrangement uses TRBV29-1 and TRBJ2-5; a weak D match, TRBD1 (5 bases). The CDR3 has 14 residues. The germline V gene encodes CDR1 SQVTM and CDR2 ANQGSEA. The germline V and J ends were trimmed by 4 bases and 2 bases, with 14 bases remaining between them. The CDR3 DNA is TGCAGCGTTGTGGCCCCAGGGCGACAAGAGACCCAGTACTTC. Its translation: CSVVAPGRQETQYF.

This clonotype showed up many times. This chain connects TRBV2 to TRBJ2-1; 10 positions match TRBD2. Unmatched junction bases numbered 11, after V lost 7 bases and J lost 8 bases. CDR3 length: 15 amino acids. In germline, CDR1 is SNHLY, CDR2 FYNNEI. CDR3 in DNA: TGTGCCAGCAAAGAGCGGGAGGGCCGGAGCGATGAGCAGTTCTTC. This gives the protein CASKEREGRSDEQFF.

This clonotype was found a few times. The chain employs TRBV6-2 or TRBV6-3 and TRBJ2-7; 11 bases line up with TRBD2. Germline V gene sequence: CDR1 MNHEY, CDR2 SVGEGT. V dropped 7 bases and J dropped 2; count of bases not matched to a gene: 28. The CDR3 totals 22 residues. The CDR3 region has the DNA TGTGCCAGCACAAGTCCCCAAAAAATCCAACTAGCGGGAGCTTTGTCTACCTACGAGCAGTACTTC. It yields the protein CASTSPQKIQLAGALSTYEQYF.

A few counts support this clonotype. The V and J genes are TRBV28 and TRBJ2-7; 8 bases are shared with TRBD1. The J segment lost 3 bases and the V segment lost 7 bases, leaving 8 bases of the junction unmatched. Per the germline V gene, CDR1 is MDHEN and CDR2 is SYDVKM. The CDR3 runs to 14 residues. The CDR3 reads CASTNRGLNYEQYF. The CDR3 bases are TGTGCCAGCACCAACAGGGGGTTGAACTACGAGCAGTACTTC.

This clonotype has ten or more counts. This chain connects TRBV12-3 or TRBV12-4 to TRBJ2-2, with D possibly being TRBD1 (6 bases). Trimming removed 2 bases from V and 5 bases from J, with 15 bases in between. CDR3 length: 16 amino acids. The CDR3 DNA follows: TGTGCCAGCAGTTTAATTAGGGGGTTGAGAACCGGGGAGCTGTTTTTT. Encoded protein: CASSLIRGLRTGELFF.

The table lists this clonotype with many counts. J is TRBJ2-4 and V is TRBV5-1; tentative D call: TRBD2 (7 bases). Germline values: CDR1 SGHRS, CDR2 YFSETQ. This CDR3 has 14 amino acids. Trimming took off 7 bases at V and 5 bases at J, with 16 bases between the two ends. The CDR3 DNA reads TGCGCCAGCTCGGGGGGCCTGTCCCAAAACATTCAGTACTTC. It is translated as CASSGGLSQNIQYF.

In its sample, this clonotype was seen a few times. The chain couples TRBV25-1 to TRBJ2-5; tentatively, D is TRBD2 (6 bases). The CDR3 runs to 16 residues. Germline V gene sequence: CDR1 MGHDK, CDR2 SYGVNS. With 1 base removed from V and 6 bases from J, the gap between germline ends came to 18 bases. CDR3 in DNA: TGTGCCAGCAGTGAATCCGCGACTAGTGGTTTGCAGACCCAGTACTTC. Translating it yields CASSESATSGLQTQYF.

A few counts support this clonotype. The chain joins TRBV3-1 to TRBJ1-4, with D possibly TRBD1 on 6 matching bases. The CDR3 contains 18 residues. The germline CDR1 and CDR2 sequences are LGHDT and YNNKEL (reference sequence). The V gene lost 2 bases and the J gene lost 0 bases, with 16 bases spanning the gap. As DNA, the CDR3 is TGTGCCAGCAGCCAATCGGGCAGGGGTGAGGCAACTAATGAAAAACTGTTTTTT. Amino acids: CASSQSGRGEATNEKLFF.

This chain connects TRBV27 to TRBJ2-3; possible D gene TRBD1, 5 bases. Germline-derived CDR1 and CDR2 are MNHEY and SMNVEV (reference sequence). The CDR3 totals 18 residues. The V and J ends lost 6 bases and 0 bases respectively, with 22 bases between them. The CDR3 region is CASSDRRQPYTSTDTQYF. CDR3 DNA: TGTGCCAGCAGCGATAGGCGACAGCCATATACTAGCACAGATACGCAGTATTTT.

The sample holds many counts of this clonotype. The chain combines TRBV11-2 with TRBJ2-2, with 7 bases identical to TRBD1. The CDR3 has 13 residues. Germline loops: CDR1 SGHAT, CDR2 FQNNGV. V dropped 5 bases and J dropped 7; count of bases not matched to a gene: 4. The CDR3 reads CASSPQGVGELFF. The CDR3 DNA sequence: TGTGCCAGCAGCCCCCAGGGGGTCGGGGAGCTGTTTTTT. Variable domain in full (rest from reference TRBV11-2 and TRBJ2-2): EAGVAQSPRYKIIEKRQSVAFWCNPISGHATLYWYQQILGQGPKLLIQFQNNGVVDDSQLPKDRFSAERLKGVDSTLKIQPAKLEDSAVYLCASSPQGVGELFFGEGSRLTVL.

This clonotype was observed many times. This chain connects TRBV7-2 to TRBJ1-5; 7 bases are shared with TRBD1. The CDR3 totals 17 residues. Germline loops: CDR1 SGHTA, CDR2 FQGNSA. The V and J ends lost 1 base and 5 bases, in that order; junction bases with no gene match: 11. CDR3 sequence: CASSLGAGRGYDQPQHF. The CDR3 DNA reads TGTGCCAGCAGCTTAGGAGCCGGCAGGGGGTACGATCAGCCCCAGCATTTT. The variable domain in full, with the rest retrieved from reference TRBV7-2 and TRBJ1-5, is GAGVSQSPSNKVTEKGKDVELRCDPISGHTALYWYRQSLGQGLEFLIYFQGNSAPDKSGLPSDRFSAERTGGSVSTLTIQRTQQEDSAVYLCASSLGAGRGYDQPQHFGDGTRLSIL.

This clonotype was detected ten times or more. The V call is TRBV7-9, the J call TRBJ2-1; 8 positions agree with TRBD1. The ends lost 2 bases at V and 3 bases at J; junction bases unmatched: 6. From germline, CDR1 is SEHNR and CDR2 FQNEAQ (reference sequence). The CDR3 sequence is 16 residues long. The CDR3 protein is CASSLLGTGLYNEQFF. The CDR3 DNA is TGTGCCAGCAGCTTACTCGGGACAGGCCTCTACAATGAGCAGTTCTTC.

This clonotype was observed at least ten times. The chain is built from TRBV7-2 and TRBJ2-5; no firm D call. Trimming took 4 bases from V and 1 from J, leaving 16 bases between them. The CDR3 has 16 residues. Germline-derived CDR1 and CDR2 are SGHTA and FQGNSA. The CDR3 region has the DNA TGTGCCAGCAGCTACCTGAAGTCCACAGCCCAAGAGACCCAGTACTTC. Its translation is CASSYLKSTAQETQYF.

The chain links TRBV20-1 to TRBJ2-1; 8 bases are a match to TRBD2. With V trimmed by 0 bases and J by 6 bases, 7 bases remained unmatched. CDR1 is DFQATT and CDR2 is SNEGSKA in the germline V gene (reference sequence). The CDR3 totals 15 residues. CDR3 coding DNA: TGCAGTGCTAGAGATATGAAGCGGGGGCTCAATGAGCAGTTCTTC. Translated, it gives CSARDMKRGLNEQFF.

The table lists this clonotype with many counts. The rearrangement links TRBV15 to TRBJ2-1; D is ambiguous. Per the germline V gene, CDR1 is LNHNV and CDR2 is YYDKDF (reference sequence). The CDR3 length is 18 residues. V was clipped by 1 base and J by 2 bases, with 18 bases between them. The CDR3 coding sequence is TGTGCCACCAGCAGAGTCCCTAGGAGTAGCAGAACCTACAATGAGCAGTTCTTC. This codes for CATSRVPRSSRTYNEQFF.

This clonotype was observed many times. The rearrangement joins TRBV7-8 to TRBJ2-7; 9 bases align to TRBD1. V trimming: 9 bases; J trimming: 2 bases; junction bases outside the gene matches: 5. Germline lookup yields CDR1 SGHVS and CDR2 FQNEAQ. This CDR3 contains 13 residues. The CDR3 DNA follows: TGTGCCAGTAAGGACAGGGGTACCTACGAGCAGTACTTC. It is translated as CASKDRGTYEQYF. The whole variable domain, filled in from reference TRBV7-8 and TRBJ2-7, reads GAGVSQSPRYKVAKRGQDVALRCDPISGHVSLFWYQQALGQGPEFLTYFQNEAQLDKSGLPSDRFFAERPEGSVSTLKIQRTQQEDSAVYLCASKDRGTYEQYFGPGTRLTVT.